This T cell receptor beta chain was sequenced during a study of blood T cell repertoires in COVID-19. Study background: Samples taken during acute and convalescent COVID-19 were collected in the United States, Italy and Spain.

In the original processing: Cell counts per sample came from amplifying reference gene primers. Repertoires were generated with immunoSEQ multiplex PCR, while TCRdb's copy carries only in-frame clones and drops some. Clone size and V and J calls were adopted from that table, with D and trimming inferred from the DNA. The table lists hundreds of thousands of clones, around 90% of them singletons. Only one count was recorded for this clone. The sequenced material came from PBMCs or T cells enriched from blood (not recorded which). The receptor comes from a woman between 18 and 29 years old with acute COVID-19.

The CDR3 DNA is TGTGCCAGCAAGTTGGGAGGCACCGGGGAGCTGTTTTTT. Its translation is CASKLGGTGELFF. The chain employs TRBV6-5 and TRBJ2-2; a weak D match, TRBD2 (6 bases). The CDR3 is 13 residues long. CDR1 and CDR2 (germline): MNHEY, SVGAGI. Trimming removed 7 bases from V and 4 bases from J, with 10 bases in between.